One T cell receptor beta chain is described in this entry. Its antigen is unidentified. The sample belongs to a study of T cell repertoires in cytomegalovirus infection. Regarding the study as a whole: Carriers of CMV and the relevant HLA type were discriminated by public TCR beta frequency.

TCRdb processed the reads anew with MiXCR; each CDR3 protein has one entry. The repertoire consists of some 500,000 distinct CDR3 sequences, with around two fifths occurring once and the leading ten covering over 45%. The CDR3 spans 16 residues. V dropped 4 bases and J dropped 2; count of bases not matched to a gene: 7. Per germline, CDR1 MDHEN and CDR2 SYDVKM. The receptor was isolated from a human donor in good health (CMV status not recorded). Some clones in this sample may be carry-over from other donors' samples. The rearrangement links TRBV28 to TRBJ2-1, with TRBD2 identical over 8 bases. This sample comprised cultured PBMCs, obtained from culture after CMV antigen stimulation. CDR3 region: CASSSYSGGTYNEQFF. The CDR3 nucleotides read TGTGCCAGCAGTTCCTACAGCGGGGGTACCTACAATGAGCAGTTCTTC.